The TCR beta chain described here comes from a study of CD4 and CD8 cells across lung adenocarcinoma regions (dated by TCRdb to 2016 to 2019). Background on the whole study: The study examined intratumor heterogeneity of the T cell receptor repertoire by comparing tumor centers with tumor margins.

Patients with localized lung adenocarcinoma, a subtype of non-small cell lung cancer, were used as donors. The samples were taken from the centers of localized lung adenocarcinomas. CD8+ T cells from tumor tissue were profiled separately from CD4+ T cells for TCR repertoire analysis. V drops 4 bases and J drops 8 bases, leaving 14 bases in between. CDR1 and CDR2, per the germline V gene, are MNHEY and SVGAGI. There are 14 amino acids in the CDR3, from cysteine to phenylalanine inclusive. Only the CDR3 region is kept as DNA, spanning 42 bases read in frame from base 1. Libraries were made using PCR. Instrument on record: HiSeq X Ten. Starting from the raw public reads, TCRdb applied fastp trimming at Q25, assembled clones with MiXCR and retained in-frame beta chains. Rows are unified per CDR3 protein, each entry keeping the most common DNA and genes. For this sample there are about 25,000 distinct CDR3 sequences; about 50% appear just once. Around 42% of the sample goes to the ten largest clones.

This clonotype was recorded many times. Its cognate antigen has yet to be identified. Per-base qualities were not stored, and no clone one base away is much larger. The chain is encoded by TRBV6-5 joined to TRBJ1-4, and perhaps TRBD1 as D gene, on 6 matching bases. The source of this sequence is a male donor with lung adenocarcinoma. The CD4 and CD8 labels of this study may be unreliable. Input material: CD8+ T cells from the center of a lung tumor. Interpreted using the paper, the cell subset or site label stands for: tumor center region. The encoded CDR3 is CASSLTGWVEKLFF. The nucleotide sequence reads TGTGCCAGCAGTTTAACAGGGTGGGTCGAAAAACTGTTTTTT.